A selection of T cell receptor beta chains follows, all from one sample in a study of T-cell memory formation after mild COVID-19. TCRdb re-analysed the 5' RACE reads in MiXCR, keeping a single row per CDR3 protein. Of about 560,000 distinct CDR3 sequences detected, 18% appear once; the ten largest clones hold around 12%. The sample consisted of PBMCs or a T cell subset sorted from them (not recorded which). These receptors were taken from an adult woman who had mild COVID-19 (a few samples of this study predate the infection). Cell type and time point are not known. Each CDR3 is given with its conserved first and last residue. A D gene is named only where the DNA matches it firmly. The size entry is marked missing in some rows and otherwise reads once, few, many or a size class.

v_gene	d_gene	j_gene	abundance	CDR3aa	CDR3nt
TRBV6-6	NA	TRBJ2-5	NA	CASSYLGAQETQYF	TGTGCCAGCAGTTACTTGGGGGCCCAAGAGACCCAGTACTTC
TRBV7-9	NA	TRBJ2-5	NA	CASSFIGEETQYF	TGTGCCAGCAGCTTTATAGGCGAAGAGACCCAGTACTTC
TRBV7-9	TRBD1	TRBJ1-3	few	CASSSGFGQGSKNTIYF	TGTGCCAGCAGCTCAGGCTTCGGACAGGGGTCGAAAAACACCATATATTTT
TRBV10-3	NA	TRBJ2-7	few	CAISESKASYEQYF	TGTGCCATCAGTGAGTCGAAAGCGTCCTACGAGCAGTACTTC
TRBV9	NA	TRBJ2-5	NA	CASSVYGEETQYF	TGTGCCAGCAGCGTATACGGCGAGGAGACCCAGTACTTC
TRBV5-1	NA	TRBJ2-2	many	CASSLGPTSSGELFF	TGCGCCAGCAGCTTAGGTCCGACCTCGAGCGGGGAGCTGTTTTTT
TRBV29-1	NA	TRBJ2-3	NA	CSVDVPGTDTQYF	TGCAGCGTTGACGTTCCGGGTACAGATACGCAGTATTTT
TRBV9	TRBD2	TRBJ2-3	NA	CASSVGLASADTQYF	TGTGCCAGCAGCGTAGGACTAGCGAGTGCAGATACGCAGTATTTT
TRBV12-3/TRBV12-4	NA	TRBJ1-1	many	CASSFAGPTEAFF	TGTGCCAGCAGTTTTGCAGGGCCCACTGAAGCTTTCTTT
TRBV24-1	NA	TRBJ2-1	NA	CATSKEGEQFF	TGTGCCACCAGTAAGGAGGGTGAGCAGTTCTTC
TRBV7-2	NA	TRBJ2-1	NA	CASSLAQLNEQFF	TGTGCCAGCAGCTTAGCCCAGTTGAATGAGCAGTTCTTC
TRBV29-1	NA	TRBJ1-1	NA	CSAGRGGTSEAFF	TGCAGCGCGGGACGGGGAGGGACTTCGGAAGCTTTCTTT
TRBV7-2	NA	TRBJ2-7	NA	CASSPSVVEQYF	TGTGCCAGCAGCCCCAGTGTCGTCGAGCAGTACTTC
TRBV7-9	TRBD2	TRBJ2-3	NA	CASSRLAGGITDTQYF	TGTGCCAGCAGCCGACTAGCGGGAGGGATCACAGATACGCAGTATTTT
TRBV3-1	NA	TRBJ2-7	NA	CASSQDPPLDPPREQYF	TGTGCCAGCAGCCAAGACCCCCCGCTGGATCCCCCGAGGGAGCAGTACTTC
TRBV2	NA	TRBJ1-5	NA	CASSLKREAQHF	TGTGCCAGCAGCTTGAAGAGGGAAGCCCAGCATTTT
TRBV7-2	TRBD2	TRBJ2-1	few	CASSLSGRADEQFF	TGTGCCAGCAGCTTGAGCGGGAGGGCCGATGAGCAGTTCTTC
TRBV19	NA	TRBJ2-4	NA	CASSMFHLAKNIQYF	TGTGCCAGTAGTATGTTCCATTTAGCCAAAAACATTCAGTACTTC
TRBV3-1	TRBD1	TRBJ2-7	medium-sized	CASSQPGQGSYEQYF	TGTGCCAGCAGCCAACCGGGACAGGGGTCCTACGAGCAGTACTTC
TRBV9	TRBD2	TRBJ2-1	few	CASSVVPSGSDEQFF	TGTGCCAGCAGCGTAGTGCCTAGCGGGAGCGATGAGCAGTTCTTC
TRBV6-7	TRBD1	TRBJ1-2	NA	CASSWTGVNYGYTF	TGTGCCAGCAGTTGGACAGGGGTTAACTATGGCTACACCTTC
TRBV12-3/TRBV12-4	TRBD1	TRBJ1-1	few	CASSADRGEGYTEAFF	TGTGCCAGCAGTGCGGACAGGGGTGAGGGTTACACTGAAGCTTTCTTT
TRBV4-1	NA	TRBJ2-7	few	CASSQEGGSGEQYF	TGCGCCAGCAGCCAAGAGGGCGGGTCCGGGGAGCAGTACTTC
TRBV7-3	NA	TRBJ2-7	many	CASSLSAGAYEQYF	TGTGCCAGCAGCTTATCGGCAGGGGCCTACGAGCAGTACTTC
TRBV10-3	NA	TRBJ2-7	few	CAISAFGQGNSYEQYF	TGTGCCATCAGTGCTTTTGGGCAGGGCAACAGCTACGAGCAGTACTTC
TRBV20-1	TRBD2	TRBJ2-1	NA	CSASRRSGGSYNEQFF	TGCAGTGCTAGTAGAAGATCGGGGGGGAGCTACAATGAGCAGTTCTTC
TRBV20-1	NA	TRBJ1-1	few	CSARGSGKFTEAFF	TGCAGTGCTCGAGGGTCGGGGAAATTCACTGAAGCTTTCTTT
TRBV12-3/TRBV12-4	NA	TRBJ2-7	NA	CASSLTYSFYEQYF	TGTGCCAGCAGTTTGACTTACTCATTCTACGAGCAGTACTTC
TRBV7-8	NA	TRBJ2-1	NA	CASSLTGPSYNEQFF	TGTGCCAGCAGCTTAACAGGGCCCTCCTACAATGAGCAGTTCTTC
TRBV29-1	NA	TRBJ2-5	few	CSVEVGNLPFKTQYF	TGCAGCGTTGAAGTGGGGAATTTGCCCTTTAAGACCCAGTACTTC
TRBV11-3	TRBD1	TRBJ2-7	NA	CASSSGQESSYEQYF	TGTGCCAGCAGCTCCGGACAGGAGAGCTCCTACGAGCAGTACTTC
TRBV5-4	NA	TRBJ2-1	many	CASSFRNEGHNEQFF	TGTGCCAGCAGCTTTCGCAACGAAGGACACAATGAGCAGTTCTTC
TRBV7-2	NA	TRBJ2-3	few	CASSLVGPGGVLDTQYF	TGTGCCAGCAGCTTAGTAGGACCTGGGGGTGTTTTAGATACGCAGTATTTT
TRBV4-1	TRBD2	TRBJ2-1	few	CASSQVAGTSSYNEQFF	TGCGCCAGCAGCCAAGTCGCCGGGACTAGTTCGTACAATGAGCAGTTCTTC
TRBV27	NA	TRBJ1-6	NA	CASNGGVLSPLHF	TGTGCCAGCAATGGGGGGGTTCTATCGCCCCTCCACTTT
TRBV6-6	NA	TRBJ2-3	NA	CATRGGTDTQYF	TGTGCCACGCGGGGCGGGACAGATACGCAGTATTTT